This T cell receptor beta chain was found in a study of graft-versus-host responses after intestinal transplantation. Study background: Multivisceral, liver-intestinal, or isolated intestinal transplants were performed in recipients.

Method: immunoSEQ multiplex PCR; TCRdb's copy keeps in-frame clones and lacks some. The sample holds roughly 89,000 clones; about 90% are singletons and the top ten take 0.15% to 0.2%. On this clone itself: Its cognate antigen is unknown.

V dropped 0 bases and J dropped 12; count of bases not matched to a gene: 22. CDR1 is SEHNR, CDR2 FQNEAQ, per germline (reference sequence). This CDR3 has 19 residues. The material sequenced was unstimulated CD4+ T cells sorted from spleen or lymph node cells, taken before intestinal transplant. The clonotype was recovered from a human donor who received an intestinal transplant. The J gene is TRBJ1-1, the V gene TRBV7-9, with 10 bases identical to TRBD1. The CDR3: CASSLARLGSAGQGNEPFF. The CDR3 region has the DNA TGTGCCAGCAGCTTAGCGAGGCTTGGGTCGGCGGGACAGGGGAACGAACCTTTCTTT.